The 22 T cell receptor beta chains listed next were all sequenced from one sample in a study of T cells in Graves' hyperthyroidism and ophthalmopathy. Amplified regions were TCR beta CDR3 sequences from RNA transcripts. When the TCR CDR3 underwent first-round RT-PCR, the HTBI primer set was used. MiXCR, run by TCRdb on the multiplex PCR reads, gives a single entry per CDR3 protein. In the table there are 490,000 or so distinct CDR3 sequences, 20% to 25% of which are singletons. The sequencing sample was made of blood. The source is a woman aged 70 to 79 with Graves' ophthalmopathy.

This clonotype was detected many times. The chain combines TRBV6-5 with TRBJ2-7; 7 nucleotides line up with TRBD1. Germline CDR1 is MNHEY and CDR2 is SVGAGI. With 0 bases clipped from V and 6 bases from J, the junction kept 2 bases outside the gene matches. The length of the CDR3 is 13 residues. CDR3 DNA sequence: TGTGCCAGCAGTTACTCGAAGGGGGCCGAGCAGTACTTC. This translates into CASSYSKGAEQYF.

This clonotype has a handful of counts. The V call is TRBV19, the J call TRBJ1-5; the match to TRBD1 covers 9 bases. V trimming: 3 bases; J trimming: 6 bases; junction bases outside the gene matches: 3. Looked up from germline, CDR1 is LNHDA and CDR2 is SQIVND (reference sequence). The CDR3 is made up of 14 amino acids. The CDR3 sequence is CASSMGDRVQPQHF. The CDR3 DNA reads TGTGCCAGTAGTATGGGGGACAGGGTTCAGCCCCAGCATTTT.

This clonotype was picked up a small number of times. The CDR3: CASSPVTWDLVKGANVLTF. The CDR3 DNA sequence: TGCGCCAGCAGCCCGGTAACCTGGGACCTGGTAAAGGGGGCCAACGTCCTGACTTTC. This chain joins TRBV5-1 and TRBJ2-6; the D gene could be TRBD1 or TRBD2 (5 bases each). The CDR3 is 19 amino acids. CDR1 is SGHRS, CDR2 YFSETQ, per germline. Trimming stripped 4 bases from V and 4 bases from J, with 24 bases between.

The chain couples TRBV9 to TRBJ2-1; 13 bases align to TRBD2. This CDR3 has 16 residues. Germline CDR1 and CDR2: SGDLS and YYNGEE. V lost 3 bases and J lost 10; bases outside the gene matches: 10. The CDR3 bases are TGTGCCAGCAGCGCCACTAGCGGGAGGGCCCTTGGGGAGCAGTTCTTC. Its translation: CASSATSGRALGEQFF.

In its sample, this clonotype was seen many times. V usage is TRBV28 and J usage is TRBJ2-1; 11 nucleotides match TRBD2. V gave up 6 bases and J gave up 5 bases; unmatched junction bases: 6. The CDR3 contains 15 residues. Germline CDR1 MDHEN, CDR2 SYDVKM. The CDR3 reads CASSPSGRPHNEQFF. CDR3 coding DNA: TGTGCCAGCAGCCCTAGCGGGAGGCCCCACAATGAGCAGTTCTTC.

This clonotype was found a few times. This chain connects TRBV14 to TRBJ1-6; 8 nucleotides align to TRBD1. The CDR3 totals 16 residues. After removal of 4 bases from V and 9 bases from J, the junction contained 11 bases not matched to a gene. Germline assignment: CDR1 SGHDN and CDR2 FVKESK. The CDR3 loop is CASSRISGTGFSPLHF. The CDR3, as DNA: TGTGCCAGCAGCCGAATATCCGGGACAGGTTTTTCACCCCTCCACTTT.

The CDR3 nucleotides are TGCGCCAGCAGCCGCCTAGGGGCAGGGGGCACAGATACGCAGTATTTT. Its translation is CASSRLGAGGTDTQYF. V gene TRBV5-1 combines with J gene TRBJ2-3; tentatively, D is TRBD1 (6 bases). This CDR3 is 16 amino acids long. V was shortened by 4 bases and J by 1 base, with 16 bases between the two germline ends. Germline V CDR1 and CDR2: SGHRS, YFSETQ.

There are a few counts of this clonotype. The chain recombines TRBV2 with TRBJ2-4, with D possibly being TRBD1 (5 bases). V dropped 5 bases and J dropped 0 bases, with 11 bases sitting between them. Germline CDR1 and CDR2: SNHLY and FYNNEI. The CDR3 runs 15 residues. Here the CDR3 reads CASSFRVLAKNIQYF. DNA of the CDR3: TGTGCCAGCAGTTTCAGGGTGCTAGCCAAAAACATTCAGTACTTC. Filled out from reference TRBV2 and TRBJ2-4, the complete variable domain reads EPEVTQTPSHQVTQMGQEVILRCVPISNHLYFYWYRQILGQKVEFLVSFYNNEISEKSEIFDDQFSVERPDGSNFTLKIRSTKLEDSAMYFCASSFRVLAKNIQYFGAGTRLSVL.

The DNA for the CDR3 is TGTGCCAGCAGTATCACTCTCTTGCCCCAGCATTTT. Translated, it gives CASSITLLPQHF. The chain employs TRBV28 and TRBJ1-5; D is undetermined. CDR1 MDHEN and CDR2 SYDVKM come from the germline V gene. This CDR3 has 12 residues. V lost 5 bases, J lost 9 bases, and 11 bases lay in between.

The V gene is TRBV12-3 or TRBV12-4, the J gene TRBJ2-2; weak D call: TRBD1 (6 bases). V was shortened by 3 bases and J by 6 bases, with 11 bases between the two germline ends. The CDR3 is 14 residues long. The CDR3 reads CASSLGAYAGELFF. The CDR3 DNA reads as TGTGCCAGCAGTTTGGGGGCCTACGCCGGGGAGCTGTTTTTT.

CDR3 amino acids: CASSQDPVQGTAYNEQFF. The CDR3 DNA is TGCGCCAGCAGCCAAGATCCGGTACAAGGGACAGCCTACAATGAGCAGTTCTTC. The rearrangement links TRBV4-3 to TRBJ2-1; TRBD1 agrees at 7 bases. The CDR3 length is 18 residues. The V segment lost 0 bases and the J segment 2 bases; nucleotides outside the gene matches: 10. Germline V gene data show CDR1 as LGHNA and CDR2 as YSLEER.

This clonotype was picked up many times. The chain is built from TRBV12-3 or TRBV12-4 and TRBJ2-5, with 9 bases identical to TRBD1. The CDR3 is 17 residues long. Trimming removed 4 bases from V and 5 bases from J; junction bases left unmatched: 14. Here the CDR3 reads CASSSGITGGVWETQYF. The CDR3 bases are TGTGCCAGCAGTTCAGGGATTACAGGGGGCGTTTGGGAGACCCAGTACTTC.

The chain couples TRBV4-2 to TRBJ2-1, with 10 bases lining up with TRBD2. CDR1 and CDR2 from the germline V gene are LGHNA and YNFKEQ. The CDR3 sequence is 15 residues long. After removal of 6 bases from V and 9 bases from J, the junction contained 11 bases not matched to a gene. In DNA, the CDR3 is TGTGCCAGCAGGGTGGAGCGGGAGGGTGGTATTGAGCAGTTCTTC. Amino acids: CASRVEREGGIEQFF.

DNA for the CDR3: TGTGCCAGCAGCCTCCCGTCCGGGACAAGCGGTTCTGATACGCAGTATTTT. It specifies CASSLPSGTSGSDTQYF. The chain couples TRBV3-1 to TRBJ2-3; a possible D gene is TRBD1 (6 bases). The germline V gene has CDR1 LGHDT and CDR2 YNNKEL (reference sequence). V was cut by 4 bases and J by 6 bases, with 23 bases left in between. CDR3 size: 17 residues.

The chain couples TRBV19 to TRBJ2-2; TRBD1 matches at 8 bases. The CDR3 consists of 17 residues. Germline V CDR1 and CDR2: LNHDA, SQIVND (reference sequence). Germline trimming cut 2 bases from V and 2 bases from J; bases unmatched to any gene: 7. The CDR3 sequence: CASSIPWTGQNTGELFF. Written as DNA, the CDR3 is TGTGCCAGTAGTATACCTTGGACAGGGCAAAACACCGGGGAGCTGTTTTTT.

This clonotype was observed a few times. The chain carries TRBV12-3 or TRBV12-4 and TRBJ1-4; tentatively, D is TRBD1 (5 bases). The CDR3 length is 14 residues. Trimming stripped 4 bases from V and 7 bases from J, with 13 bases between. CDR3 nucleotide sequence: TGTGCCAGCAGTTGGCGTACAGGAGGTGAAAAACTGTTTTTT. This encodes CASSWRTGGEKLFF.

This sequence joins TRBV18 and TRBJ2-5, with D maybe TRBD1 (6 bases). Trimming shortened V by 5 bases and J by 2 bases, and 9 bases separated the two germline ends. The CDR3 spans 13 residues. The germline V gene encodes CDR1 KGHSH and CDR2 LQKENI. CDR3 sequence reads: CASSADRQETQYF. For the CDR3, the DNA is TGTGCCAGCTCAGCGGACAGACAAGAGACCCAGTACTTC.

The chain links TRBV9 to TRBJ1-2; 8 bases map to TRBD1. The CDR3 is 18 residues long. The V gene end was trimmed by 4 bases and the J gene end by 3 bases; junction bases not matched to a gene: 17. The V gene's germline CDR1 is SGDLS and CDR2 YYNGEE. This CDR3 is CASSISPPGTGPDYGYTF. CDR3 coding DNA: TGTGCCAGCAGCATCAGCCCCCCCGGGACAGGTCCGGACTATGGCTACACCTTC.

This clonotype turned up a few times. The chain carries TRBV25-1 and TRBJ1-6; tentative D call: TRBD1 (5 bases). Germline CDR1 and CDR2: MGHDK and SYGVNS. This CDR3 has 15 amino acids. V was pared by 4 bases and J by 7 bases, with 14 bases between. CDR3 coding DNA: TGTGCCAGCAGTGGGGGACTTCTCTACAATTCACCCCTCCACTTT. Protein sequence: CASSGGLLYNSPLHF.

The CDR3 DNA reads as TGTGCCAGCAGCTTAGTGGGCCCACACACCGGGGAGCTGTTTTTT. The encoded protein is CASSLVGPHTGELFF. The gene calls are TRBV7-2 and TRBJ2-2; D ambiguous. Trimming left V 1 base short and J 3 bases short, with 9 bases between. Germline-derived CDR1 and CDR2 are SGHTA and FQGNSA. This CDR3 spans 15 amino acids. The variable domain in full, with the rest retrieved from reference TRBV7-2 and TRBJ2-2, is GAGVSQSPSNKVTEKGKDVELRCDPISGHTALYWYRQSLGQGLEFLIYFQGNSAPDKSGLPSDRFSAERTGGSVSTLTIQRTQQEDSAVYLCASSLVGPHTGELFFGEGSRLTVL.

This clonotype was seen many times. V and J are TRBV6-2 or TRBV6-3 and TRBJ2-5; possibly TRBD2 for D (5 bases). The CDR3 sequence is 11 residues long. Per germline, CDR1 MNHEY and CDR2 SVGEGT. The V end was cut by 8 bases, the J end by 3 bases, with 7 bases between. The CDR3 DNA reads as TGTGCCAGCTACGGGGAAGAGACCCAGTACTTC. It codes for CASYGEETQYF.

In this sample, this clonotype turned up many times. The gene calls are TRBV24-1 and TRBJ2-1; 7 bases align to TRBD2. Germline CDR1 and CDR2: KGHDR and SFDVKD. This CDR3 spans 15 amino acids. V shed 3 bases and J 0 bases; nucleotides not matched to a gene: 1. This CDR3 is CATSDRTSSYNEQFF. The CDR3 nucleotides are TGTGCCACCAGTGATCGGACTAGCTCCTACAATGAGCAGTTCTTC.